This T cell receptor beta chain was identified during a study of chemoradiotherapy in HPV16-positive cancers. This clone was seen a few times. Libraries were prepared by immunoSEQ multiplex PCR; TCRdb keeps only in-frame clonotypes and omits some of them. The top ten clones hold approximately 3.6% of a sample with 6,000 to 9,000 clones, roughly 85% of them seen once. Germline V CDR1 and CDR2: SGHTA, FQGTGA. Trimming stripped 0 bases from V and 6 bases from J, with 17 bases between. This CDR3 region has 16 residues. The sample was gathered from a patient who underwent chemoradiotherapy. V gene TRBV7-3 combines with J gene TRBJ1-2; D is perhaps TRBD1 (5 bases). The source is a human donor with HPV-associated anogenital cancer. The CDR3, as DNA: TGTGCCAGCAGCTTAACCCCCAGGGTAGGAAAGGATGGCTACACCTTC. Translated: CASSLTPRVGKDGYTF.